This T cell receptor beta chain was identified in a study of technical replicates of blood from a handful of donors (dated by TCRdb to 2017 to 2019). The protocol used for the library was the immunoSEQ multiplex PCR assay. TCRdb took this table from immuneACCESS and kept in-frame rearrangements with V and J called. Such tables lack part of the clones; where checked against another copy, unresolved V genes explain under half of the gap, and the rest is unexplained. Within this sample are approximately 100,000 clones, with 96% of them counted one time only. The ten largest clones represent approximately 0.21% of the sample. Concerning this clone: What this receptor recognizes is not known. Per-nucleotide qualities are absent, and no much larger clonotype sits a single base away.

Trimming takes 6 bases off V and 7 bases off J; junction bases not matched to a gene: 12. Counted from cysteine to phenylalanine, this CDR3 has 15 amino acids. Only the CDR3 region is kept as DNA, spanning 45 bases read in frame from base 1. The germline V gene gives CDR1 as ENHRY and CDR2 as SYGVKD. The chain is encoded by TRBV10-3 joined to TRBJ2-1, with 7 bases matching TRBD2. Source material: T cells isolated from PBMCs. This clonotype originated in a human donor in good health. The DNA sequence follows: TGTGCCATCAGCTCCCCGGGGGGAGGAAGTAATGAGCAGTTCTTC. This gives the protein CAISSPGGGSNEQFF.